What follows are 16 T cell receptor beta chains derived from one specimen sequenced in a study of blood T cell repertoires in COVID-19. Profiling relied on immunoSEQ multiplex PCR, and the TCRdb table lists in-frame clones only, not all of them. The repertoire holds over 120,000 clones, with over 60% as singletons. Input material: peripheral blood. All receptors derive from a woman older than 75 with active or convalescent COVID-19.

This chain uses TRBV19 with TRBJ1-2; D is ambiguous. This CDR3 is built from 10 residues. The V gene lost 5 bases and the J gene lost 8 bases, with 6 bases spanning the gap. The germline gives CDR1 LNHDA, CDR2 SQIVND (reference sequence). DNA for the CDR3: TGTGCCAGTAGTCGGGTCGGCTACACCTTC. It is translated as CASSRVGYTF.

The J gene is TRBJ2-1, the V gene TRBV6-2 or TRBV6-3; 7 nucleotides match TRBD2. Losses at the gene ends were 6 bases for V and 5 bases for J; bases not matched to a gene: 13. This CDR3 has 16 amino acids. Germline CDR1 and CDR2: MNHEY and SVGEGT. The CDR3 region is CASRPTQIGTNNEQFF. The CDR3 DNA reads TGTGCCAGCAGGCCTACTCAAATCGGGACTAACAATGAGCAGTTCTTC.

The J gene is TRBJ1-1, the V gene TRBV19; unclear D gene. Trimming removed 3 bases from V and 0 bases from J, with 8 bases in between. The CDR3 runs to 14 residues. Germline CDR1 LNHDA, CDR2 SQIVND (reference sequence). The CDR3 loop is CASSISGLNTEAFF. CDR3 sequence (DNA): TGTGCCAGTAGTATCTCGGGGTTGAACACTGAAGCTTTCTTT.

The chain uses TRBV10-2 and TRBJ1-2, with D possibly TRBD1 on 6 matching bases. Germline CDR1 and CDR2: WSHSY and SAAADI. The CDR3 consists of 12 residues. V shed 6 bases and J shed 8 bases, with 13 bases lying between them. The CDR3 DNA reads as TGCGCCAGCAGCCAACTCAGGGGCGGCTACACCTTC. It specifies CASSQLRGGYTF.

This clone showed up just a few times. The V call is TRBV2, the J call TRBJ1-5; the match to TRBD1 covers 7 bases. The CDR3 contains 16 residues. Germline CDR1 SNHLY, CDR2 FYNNEI. The V gene end was trimmed by 6 bases and the J gene end by 2 bases; junction bases not matched to a gene: 10. The CDR3 DNA reads as TGTGCCAGCAGACCCCCAGGGGGAATAGGCAATCAGCCCCAGCATTTT. Protein sequence: CASRPPGGIGNQPQHF.

V gene TRBV27 combines with J gene TRBJ2-3; 12 positions agree with TRBD2. V lost 2 bases and J lost 3; bases outside the gene matches: 6. Per the germline V gene, CDR1 is MNHEY and CDR2 is SMNVEV (reference sequence). The CDR3 covers 17 residues. The CDR3 here is CASSLVASGGGTDTQYF. The CDR3 DNA reads TGTGCCAGCAGTTTAGTTGCTAGCGGGGGGGGTACAGATACGCAGTATTTT.

The chain has TRBV28 and TRBJ2-7; D is undetermined. This CDR3 has 13 residues. The V gene lost 2 bases and the J gene lost 5 bases, with 10 bases spanning the gap. Germline values: CDR1 MDHEN, CDR2 SYDVKM. The CDR3 coding sequence is TGTGCCAGCAGTTTAAACGGTCTCGACGAGCAGTACTTC. Translated: CASSLNGLDEQYF.

The V and J genes are TRBV18 and TRBJ1-1; D is perhaps TRBD1 (6 bases). Trimming left V 8 bases short and J 5 bases short, with 18 bases between. This CDR3 comprises 14 residues. CDR1 is KGHSH and CDR2 is LQKENI in the germline V gene. The CDR3 region has the DNA TGTGCCAGCCGGACAGCCATTGCGCAGACTGAAGCTTTCTTT. This translates into CASRTAIAQTEAFF.

The chain combines TRBV7-2 with TRBJ2-3; the match to TRBD2 covers 14 bases. With 4 bases clipped from V and 2 bases from J, the junction kept 5 bases outside the gene matches. The V gene's germline CDR1 is SGHTA and CDR2 FQGNSA. The length of the CDR3 is 17 residues. The CDR3, as DNA: TGTGCCAGCAGCTCACGACTAGCGGGGGGGCCCACAGATACGCAGTATTTT. It translates to CASSSRLAGGPTDTQYF.

The V gene is TRBV6-5, the J gene TRBJ1-1; D is possibly TRBD1 (6 bases). Germline V gene lookup returns CDR1 MNHEY and CDR2 SVGAGI. CDR3 length equals 15 residues. Trimming left V 6 bases short and J 6 bases short, with 20 bases between. The CDR3 DNA reads TGTGCCAGCAGGTCACAGTTACAGGGTAGGGCTGAAGCTTTCTTT. This sequence encodes CASRSQLQGRAEAFF.

The chain links TRBV2 to TRBJ1-6; D perhaps matches TRBD1 (6 bases). CDR3 length: 15 amino acids. The V gene's germline CDR1 is SNHLY and CDR2 FYNNEI. The V end was cut by 3 bases, the J end by 6 bases, with 12 bases between. DNA of the CDR3: TGTGCCAGCAGTGACCGGGTACAGGGTAATTCACCCCTCCACTTT. Its translation is CASSDRVQGNSPLHF.

This chain links TRBV5-1 with TRBJ1-1, with 7 bases fitting TRBD1. CDR1 and CDR2 (germline): SGHRS, YFSETQ. The trim removed 0 bases at V and 1 base at J, leaving 9 bases unmatched. CDR3 size: 17 residues. This chain's CDR3 is CASSLGWGDRANTEAFF. As DNA, the CDR3 is TGCGCCAGCAGCTTGGGGTGGGGCGACAGGGCGAACACTGAAGCTTTCTTT.

This clone showed up many times. This sequence joins TRBV7-2 and TRBJ1-6, with 7 bases lining up with TRBD1. CDR1 is SGHTA, CDR2 FQGNSA, per germline. V was clipped by 1 base and J by 8 bases; unmatched bases: 5. CDR3 size: 15 residues. The CDR3 here is CASSLEGDRYSPLHF. The CDR3 region has the DNA TGTGCCAGCAGCTTAGAGGGGGACAGATATTCACCCCTCCACTTT.

Turning to this clone: Germline and junction disagree at one end, which may indicate a read error. The chain is built from TRBV6-1 and TRBJ2-1, with D unclear. Looked up from germline, CDR1 is MNHNS and CDR2 is SASEGT. This CDR3 comprises 15 residues. Written as DNA, the CDR3 is TGTGCCAGCACTGAAGAGCGAGGCCCCTACAATGAGCAGTTCTTC. This translates into CASTEERGPYNEQFF.

The chain uses TRBV19 and TRBJ1-5; 7 bases map to TRBD1. The CDR3 sequence is 15 residues long. V shed 6 bases and J 1 base; nucleotides not matched to a gene: 6. CDR1 and CDR2 (germline): LNHDA, SQIVND (reference sequence). CDR3 sequence: CASRSTGVSNQPQHF. The CDR3 DNA reads TGTGCCAGTAGGAGCACAGGGGTGAGCAATCAGCCCCAGCATTTT.

The genes are TRBV2 and TRBJ1-2; 10 nucleotides line up with TRBD1. Germline trimming cut 4 bases from V and 6 bases from J; bases unmatched to any gene: 5. The CDR3 loop spans 14 amino acids. Germline CDR1 is SNHLY and CDR2 is FYNNEI. CDR3 in amino acids: CASSGRQGANGYTF. The CDR3 DNA reads as TGTGCCAGCAGTGGAAGACAGGGGGCGAATGGCTACACCTTC. Drawing the rest from reference TRBV2 and TRBJ1-2, the complete variable domain is EPEVTQTPSHQVTQMGQEVILRCVPISNHLYFYWYRQILGQKVEFLVSFYNNEISEKSEIFDDQFSVERPDGSNFTLKIRSTKLEDSAMYFCASSGRQGANGYTFGSGTRLTVV.